The 25 T cell receptor beta chains listed next were all sequenced from one sample in a study of T cells in Graves' hyperthyroidism and ophthalmopathy. Amplification targeted TCR beta CDR3 regions from RNA transcripts. Using the HTBI primer set, a first-round RT-PCR was run on the TCR CDR3. Each CDR3 protein gets one entry after TCRdb re-called the multiplex PCR reads with MiXCR. The sample yields some 550,000 distinct CDR3 sequences, 16% seen once. The sample taken for sequencing was blood. These receptors were obtained from a woman aged 40 to 49 with Graves' ophthalmopathy.

This clonotype has at least ten counts. The V and J genes are TRBV28 and TRBJ2-1; no definite D call. Germline V CDR1 and CDR2: MDHEN, SYDVKM. The CDR3 has 14 residues. V lost 8 bases to trimming and J lost 6 bases, with 17 bases between them. This CDR3 reads CASLGLYGSNEQFF. The CDR3 nucleotides read TGTGCCAGCCTTGGTCTTTATGGTTCCAATGAGCAGTTCTTC.

V usage is TRBV20-1 and J usage is TRBJ2-1; the D gene could be TRBD1 or TRBD2 (5 bases each). The length of the CDR3 is 14 residues. The germline gives CDR1 DFQATT, CDR2 SNEGSKA (reference sequence). The CDR3 here is CRADPGPSYNEQFF. Here the CDR3 DNA reads TGCAGGGCAGATCCGGGACCCTCCTACAATGAGCAGTTCTTC.

This clonotype was found many times. The chain has TRBV2 and TRBJ2-3; no clear D. Germline loops: CDR1 SNHLY, CDR2 FYNNEI. Trimming cost V 7 bases and J 4 bases, with 12 bases left between them. The CDR3 runs 13 residues. CDR3 in amino acids: CASNLGLADTQYF. The DNA of the CDR3 is TGTGCCAGCAATCTAGGGTTGGCAGATACGCAGTATTTT.

Only a few counts were recorded for this clonotype. The rearrangement joins TRBV6-1 to TRBJ2-7; no clear D gene. The CDR3 has 14 amino acids. Germline V lookup: CDR1 MNHNS, CDR2 SASEGT. V was pared by 6 bases and J by 5 bases, with 17 bases between. The CDR3 nucleotides read TGTGCCAGCAGCCACGAGCCTAAACCCGACGAGCAGTACTTC. This codes for CASSHEPKPDEQYF.

This clonotype showed up just a few times. J is TRBJ2-1 and V is TRBV20-1; D may be TRBD2 (6 bases). CDR3 length equals 15 residues. In germline, CDR1 is DFQATT, CDR2 SNEGSKA (reference sequence). The germline V and J ends were trimmed by 1 base and 6 bases, with 16 bases remaining between them. As DNA, the CDR3 is TGCAGTGCTAGAGCCGCGGGACCTGGGGGCAATGAGCAGTTCTTC. Its protein is CSARAAGPGGNEQFF.

A few counts support this clonotype. The genes are TRBV7-3 and TRBJ2-1; possible D gene TRBD1, 6 bases. CDR3 size: 15 residues. CDR1 and CDR2 (germline): SGHTA, FQGTGA. V shed 5 bases and J shed 4 bases, with 15 bases lying between them. This chain's CDR3 is CASSLETGRYNEQFF. Written as DNA, the CDR3 is TGTGCCAGCAGCCTCGAGACAGGAAGATACAATGAGCAGTTCTTC.

This clonotype was observed at least ten times. The genes are TRBV20-1 and TRBJ1-6, with D perhaps TRBD1 (5 bases). Germline CDR1 and CDR2: DFQATT and SNEGSKA (reference sequence). The CDR3 extends over 15 amino acids. Trimming took 1 base from V and 5 from J, leaving 12 bases between them. The DNA for the CDR3 is TGCAGTGCTAGAGCAGTAACAGGCCATAATTCACCCCTCCACTTT. It translates to CSARAVTGHNSPLHF.

The V gene is TRBV18, the J gene TRBJ2-4; the D gene is possibly TRBD2 (5 bases). The CDR3 runs 16 residues. CDR1 is KGHSH and CDR2 is LQKENI in the germline V gene. V lost 0 bases and J 0 bases, leaving 9 bases between the germline ends. CDR3 DNA: TGTGCCAGCTCACCACCGGAGGCGATAGCCAAAAACATTCAGTACTTC. Translation: CASSPPEAIAKNIQYF.

This clonotype was detected ten times or more. V usage is TRBV12-3 or TRBV12-4 and J usage is TRBJ2-7, with TRBD2 matching 8 bases. This CDR3 is built from 15 residues. The V and J ends lost 4 bases and 0 bases, in that order; junction bases with no gene match: 5. The CDR3 nucleotides read TGTGCCAGCAGTTATGGACTAGCTGACTCCTACGAGCAGTACTTC. This translates into CASSYGLADSYEQYF.

V gene TRBV3-1 combines with J gene TRBJ2-5, with a tentative D call TRBD1 (6 bases). V lost 2 bases and J 1 base, leaving 11 bases between the germline ends. Per germline, CDR1 LGHDT and CDR2 YNNKEL (reference sequence). This CDR3 is 15 amino acids long. The CDR3 region is CASSQHQGFQETQYF. The CDR3, as DNA: TGTGCCAGCAGCCAACACCAGGGGTTCCAAGAGACCCAGTACTTC.

Many counts were recorded for this clonotype. The chain carries TRBV18 and TRBJ1-2; D uncertain. The V end was cut by 2 bases, the J end by 3 bases, with 7 bases between. Germline V gives CDR1 KGHSH, CDR2 LQKENI. CDR3 size: 13 residues. CDR3 region: CASSPTSDYGYTF. The DNA for the CDR3 is TGTGCCAGCTCACCAACATCCGACTATGGCTACACCTTC.

This clonotype has at least ten counts. J is TRBJ2-5 and V is TRBV28, with D perhaps assigned TRBD1 or TRBD2 (5 bases each). The ends were cut back, 5 bases at V and 5 bases at J, with 15 bases in the middle. The germline V gene encodes CDR1 MDHEN and CDR2 SYDVKM. This CDR3 region has 14 residues. The CDR3 DNA sequence: TGTGCCAGCAGTCACCTCGACTGGGGGGAGACCCAGTACTTC. Its translation is CASSHLDWGETQYF.

This clonotype was seen many times. A read error may account for a junction end that differs from germline. This sequence joins TRBV20-1 and TRBJ2-2; D remains unclear. The CDR3 is made up of 12 amino acids. Looked up from germline, CDR1 is DFQATT and CDR2 is SNEGSKA (reference sequence). CDR3 bases: TGCAGTGCTATCCGGAACACCGAGGAGCTGTTTTTT. Protein product: CSAIRNTEELFF.

V gene TRBV6-4 combines with J gene TRBJ2-2; D is undetermined. Germline V CDR1 and CDR2: MRHNA, SNTAGT. The CDR3 length is 13 residues. Between the trimmed V and J ends, which lost 4 bases and 5 bases, there was a span of 8 bases. For the CDR3, the DNA is TGTGCCAGCAGTGCTGGGTTAACCGGGGAGCTGTTTTTT. Protein sequence: CASSAGLTGELFF.

This clonotype has at least ten counts. This chain joins TRBV5-5 and TRBJ1-6; D not certain. This CDR3 comprises 16 residues. The V gene lost 0 bases and the J gene lost 14 bases, with 21 bases spanning the gap. Germline V gene data show CDR1 as SGHKS and CDR2 as YYEKEE (reference sequence). In DNA form, the CDR3 reads TGTGCCAGCAGCTTGGCGACGGGCTCCTCGGTCGGGGCCCTCCACTTT. This gives the protein CASSLATGSSVGALHF.

This clonotype was seen many times. This chain joins TRBV7-9 and TRBJ2-5, with 14 bases that match TRBD2. Germline lookup yields CDR1 SEHNR and CDR2 FQNEAQ (reference sequence). The CDR3 is 17 amino acids. Trimming removed 5 bases from V and 2 bases from J; junction bases left unmatched: 7. CDR3 region: CASSTGLAGGNQETQYF. The CDR3 DNA is TGTGCCAGCAGCACCGGACTAGCGGGGGGCAATCAAGAGACCCAGTACTTC.

The rearrangement joins TRBV12-5 to TRBJ2-3; no firm D call. V was trimmed by 0 bases and J by 2 bases, leaving 21 bases between them. The CDR3 runs to 19 residues. Germline values: CDR1 LGHNT, CDR2 FRNRAP. CDR3 sequence: CASGLVLPPFGGITDTQYF. The CDR3 DNA sequence: TGTGCTAGTGGTTTGGTACTTCCTCCCTTTGGCGGCATCACAGATACGCAGTATTTT.

Only a few counts were recorded for this clonotype. The genes are TRBV20-1 and TRBJ2-1, with TRBD2 identical over 8 bases. CDR3 size: 14 residues. Trimming cost V 5 bases and J 6 bases; bases outside gene matches: 9. Germline-derived CDR1 and CDR2 are DFQATT and SNEGSKA (reference sequence). The CDR3 nucleotides read TGCAGTGCTCGTAGCGGGAATTTGCGCAATGAGCAGTTCTTC. It is translated as CSARSGNLRNEQFF.

At least ten counts were recorded for this clonotype. The chain has TRBV6-1 and TRBJ2-6, with D maybe TRBD2 (6 bases). V dropped 0 bases and J dropped 0 bases, with 15 bases sitting between them. The CDR3 consists of 19 residues. The germline V gene has CDR1 MNHNS and CDR2 SASEGT. The CDR3 here is CASSEAGTYQGSGANVLTF. The CDR3 bases are TGTGCCAGCAGTGAAGCCGGGACTTACCAGGGCTCTGGGGCCAACGTCCTGACTTTC.

This clonotype was picked up a small number of times. The J gene is TRBJ2-1, the V gene TRBV19, with D perhaps matching TRBD2 (6 bases). V lost 0 bases and J 7 bases, leaving 13 bases between the germline ends. Germline-derived CDR1 and CDR2 are LNHDA and SQIVND (reference sequence). The CDR3 spans 15 residues. In nucleotides, the CDR3 is TGTGCCAGTAGTATAGAGTCTAGCGTTCGAAATGAGCAGTTCTTC. Its translation: CASSIESSVRNEQFF.

This clonotype was counted at least ten times. The V call is TRBV3-1, the J call TRBJ1-1, with D possibly matching TRBD1 (5 bases). Germline CDR1 reads LGHDT; CDR2 reads YNNKEL (reference sequence). The CDR3 has 15 amino acids. The V end was cut by 6 bases, the J end by 3 bases, with 17 bases between. CDR3 DNA: TGTGCCAGCAGTCCTCGGGGGGGGTCGTACACTGAAGCTTTCTTT. It translates to CASSPRGGSYTEAFF.

This clonotype appeared many times. The chain has TRBV28 and TRBJ2-1; TRBD2 agrees at 9 bases. The V gene end was trimmed by 5 bases and the J gene end by 7 bases; junction bases not matched to a gene: 9. This CDR3 comprises 15 residues. Germline CDR1 reads MDHEN; CDR2 reads SYDVKM. Here the CDR3 DNA reads TGTGCCAGCAGTACCGAGGGCGGGGGGGGTAATGAGCAGTTCTTC. It is translated as CASSTEGGGGNEQFF.

In regard to this clonotype: A much larger clonotype is one base distant, so this may be a read error. The chain recombines TRBV20-1 with TRBJ2-1, with TRBD2 as a possible D gene (6 bases). The CDR3 sequence is 11 residues long. Between the trimmed V and J ends, which lost 4 bases and 5 bases, there was a span of 6 bases. CDR1 and CDR2 from the germline V gene are DFQATT and SNEGSKA (reference sequence). The chain's CDR3 is CSATGDNEQFF. DNA for the CDR3: TGCAGTGCTACGGGAGACAATGAGCAGTTCTTC.

This clonotype showed up many times. The rearrangement joins TRBV30 to TRBJ1-2; D is ambiguous. The CDR3 spans 13 residues. The germline V gene encodes CDR1 GTSNPN and CDR2 SVGIG (reference sequence). The germline V and J ends were trimmed by 0 bases and 5 bases, with 10 bases remaining between them. The CDR3 reads CAWSVHVRYGYTF. Here the CDR3 DNA reads TGTGCCTGGAGTGTACATGTTCGTTATGGCTACACCTTC.

This clonotype showed up just a few times. The chain is built from TRBV5-1 and TRBJ1-6, with 9 positions matching TRBD1. The CDR3 is made up of 14 amino acids. Germline CDR1 is SGHRS and CDR2 is YFSETQ. J was trimmed by 7 bases and V by 5 bases; bases with no gene match: 4. This chain's CDR3 is CASSWDRANSPLHF. The CDR3 region has the DNA TGCGCCAGCAGTTGGGACAGGGCAAATTCACCCCTCCACTTT.